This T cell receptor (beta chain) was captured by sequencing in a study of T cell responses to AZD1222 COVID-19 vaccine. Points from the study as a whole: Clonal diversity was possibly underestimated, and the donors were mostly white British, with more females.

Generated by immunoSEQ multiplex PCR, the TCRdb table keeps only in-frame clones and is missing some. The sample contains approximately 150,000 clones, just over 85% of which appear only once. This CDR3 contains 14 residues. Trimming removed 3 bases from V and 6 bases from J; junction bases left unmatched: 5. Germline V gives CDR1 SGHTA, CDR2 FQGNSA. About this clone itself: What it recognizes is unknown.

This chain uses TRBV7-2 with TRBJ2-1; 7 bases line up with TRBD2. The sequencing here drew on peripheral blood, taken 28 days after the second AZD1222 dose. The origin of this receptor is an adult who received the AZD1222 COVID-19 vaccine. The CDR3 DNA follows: TGTGCCAGCAGCTTCGGGACTAACGTCAATGAGCAGTTCTTC. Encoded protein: CASSFGTNVNEQFF.